This T cell receptor (beta chain) is drawn from a study of blood T cell repertoires in COVID-19. Study-wide context: Nucleic acid was either cDNA or gDNA, and it came from T cells, B-cell-depleted T cells, or PBMCs.

The V gene's germline CDR1 is SGHTA and CDR2 FQGNSA. Trimming left V 5 bases short and J 0 bases short, with 19 bases between. The CDR3 length is 18 residues. Original processing notes: It was from reference gene primer amplification that nucleated cell counts were estimated. The method was immunoSEQ multiplex PCR; TCRdb's version includes in-frame clones alone and lacks a portion of them. V and J calls and clone size are those listed in that table; D and trimming were worked out from the DNA. This sample has about 300,000 clones; about 90% occur once, and the top ten carry roughly 6.1%. This clonotype was sampled from a woman in her fifties or sixties with COVID-19, enrolled during active disease. This chain connects TRBV7-2 to TRBJ2-2, with D unclear. The sequencing input was peripheral blood. The CDR3 DNA sequence: TGTGCCAGCAGCCCCTCGGGTGCGATCCGAACGAACACCGGGGAGCTGTTTTTT. Translating gives CASSPSGAIRTNTGELFF.